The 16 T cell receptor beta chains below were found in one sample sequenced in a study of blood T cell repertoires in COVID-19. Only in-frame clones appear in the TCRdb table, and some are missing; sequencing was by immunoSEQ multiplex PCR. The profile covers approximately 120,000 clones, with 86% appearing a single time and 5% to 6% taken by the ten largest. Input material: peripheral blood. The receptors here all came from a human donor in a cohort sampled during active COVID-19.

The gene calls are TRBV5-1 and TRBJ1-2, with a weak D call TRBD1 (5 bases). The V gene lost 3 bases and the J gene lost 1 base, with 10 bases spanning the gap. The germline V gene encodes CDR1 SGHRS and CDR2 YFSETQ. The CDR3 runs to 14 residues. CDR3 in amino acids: CASSSQGSNYGYTF. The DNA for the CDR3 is TGCGCCAGCAGCTCCCAGGGCAGTAACTATGGCTACACCTTC.

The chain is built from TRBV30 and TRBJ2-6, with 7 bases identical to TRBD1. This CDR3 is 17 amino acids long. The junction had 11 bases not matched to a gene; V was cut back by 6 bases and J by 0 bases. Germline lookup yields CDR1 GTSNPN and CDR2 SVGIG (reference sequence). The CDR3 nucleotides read TGTGCCTGTCCTAGGGACAGCGGATCCTCTGGGGCCAACGTCCTGACTTTC. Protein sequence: CACPRDSGSSGANVLTF. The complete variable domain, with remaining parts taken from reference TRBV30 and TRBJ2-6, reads SQTIHQWPATLVQPVGSPLSLECTVEGTSNPNLYWYRQAAGRGLQLLFYSVGIGQISSEVPQNLSASRPQDRQFILSSKKLLLSDSGFYLCACPRDSGSSGANVLTFGAGSRLTVL.

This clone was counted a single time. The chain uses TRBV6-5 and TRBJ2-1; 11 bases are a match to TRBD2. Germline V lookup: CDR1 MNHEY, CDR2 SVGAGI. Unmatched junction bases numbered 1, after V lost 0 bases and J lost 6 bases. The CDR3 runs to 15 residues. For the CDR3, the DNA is TGTGCCAGCAGTTACTCGACTAGCGGGATCAATGAGCAGTTCTTC. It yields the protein CASSYSTSGINEQFF.

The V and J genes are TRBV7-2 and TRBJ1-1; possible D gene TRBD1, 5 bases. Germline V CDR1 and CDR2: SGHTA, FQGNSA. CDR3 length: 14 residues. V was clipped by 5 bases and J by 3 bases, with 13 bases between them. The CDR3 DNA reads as TGTGCCAGCAGCGAGCAGGGCTGGGACACTGAAGCTTTCTTT. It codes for CASSEQGWDTEAFF.

CDR3 amino acids: CAWSVDRTGLHRGYTF. The CDR3 DNA sequence: TGTGCCTGGAGTGTGGATAGGACAGGGCTTCACAGGGGCTACACCTTC. V usage is TRBV30 and J usage is TRBJ1-2; TRBD1 matches 8 bases. Germline assignment: CDR1 GTSNPN and CDR2 SVGIG (reference sequence). The CDR3 runs 16 residues. The V segment lost 0 bases and the J segment 8 bases; nucleotides outside the gene matches: 14.

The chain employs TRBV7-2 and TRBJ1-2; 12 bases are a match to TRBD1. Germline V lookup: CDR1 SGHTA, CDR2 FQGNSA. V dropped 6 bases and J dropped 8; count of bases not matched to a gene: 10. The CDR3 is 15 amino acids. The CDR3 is CASRKPGQGARGYTF. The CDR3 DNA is TGTGCCAGCAGGAAGCCGGGACAGGGGGCGCGAGGCTACACCTTC. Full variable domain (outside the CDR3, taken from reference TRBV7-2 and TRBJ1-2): GAGVSQSPSNKVTEKGKDVELRCDPISGHTALYWYRQSLGQGLEFLIYFQGNSAPDKSGLPSDRFSAERTGGSVSTLTIQRTQQEDSAVYLCASRKPGQGARGYTFGSGTRLTVV.

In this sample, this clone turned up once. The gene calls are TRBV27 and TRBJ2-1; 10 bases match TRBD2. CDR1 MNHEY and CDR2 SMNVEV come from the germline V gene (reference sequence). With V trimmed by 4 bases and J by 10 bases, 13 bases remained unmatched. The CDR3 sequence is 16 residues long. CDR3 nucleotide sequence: TGTGCCAGCAGTTCGAGACTAGCGGGCCCGTCGTGGGAGCAGTTCTTC. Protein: CASSSRLAGPSWEQFF.

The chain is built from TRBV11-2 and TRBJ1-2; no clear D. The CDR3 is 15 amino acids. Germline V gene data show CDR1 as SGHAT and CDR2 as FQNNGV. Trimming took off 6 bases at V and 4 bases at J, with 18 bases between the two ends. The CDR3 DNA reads TGTGCCAGCAGACGAAGTTCGGGAGGAAGCTATGGCTACACCTTC. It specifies CASRRSSGGSYGYTF.

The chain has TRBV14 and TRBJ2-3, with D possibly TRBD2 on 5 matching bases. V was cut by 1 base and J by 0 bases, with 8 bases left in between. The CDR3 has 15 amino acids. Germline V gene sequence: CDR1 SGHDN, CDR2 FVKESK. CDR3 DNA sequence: TGTGCCAGCAGCCAAGGAGGGCTAAGCACAGATACGCAGTATTTT. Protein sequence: CASSQGGLSTDTQYF.

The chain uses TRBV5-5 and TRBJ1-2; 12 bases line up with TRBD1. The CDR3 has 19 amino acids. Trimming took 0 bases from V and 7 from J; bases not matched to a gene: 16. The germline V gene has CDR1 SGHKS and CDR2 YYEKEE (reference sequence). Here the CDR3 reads CASSLDPGTGGIGTPGYTF. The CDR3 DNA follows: TGTGCCAGCAGCTTGGACCCCGGGACAGGGGGCATAGGAACGCCTGGCTACACCTTC. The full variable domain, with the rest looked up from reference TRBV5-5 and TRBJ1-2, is DAGVTQSPTHLIKTRGQQVTLRCSPISGHKSVSWYQQVLGQGPQFIFQYYEKEERGRGNFPDRFSARQFPNYSSELNVNALLLGDSALYLCASSLDPGTGGIGTPGYTFGSGTRLTVV.

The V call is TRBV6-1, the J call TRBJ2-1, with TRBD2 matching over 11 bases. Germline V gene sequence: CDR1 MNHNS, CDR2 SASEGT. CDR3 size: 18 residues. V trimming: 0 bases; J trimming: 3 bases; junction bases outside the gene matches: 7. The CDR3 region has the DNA TGTGCCAGCAGTGAAGCGGGGGCTAGCGGGGGGTACTACAATGAGCAGTTCTTC. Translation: CASSEAGASGGYYNEQFF.

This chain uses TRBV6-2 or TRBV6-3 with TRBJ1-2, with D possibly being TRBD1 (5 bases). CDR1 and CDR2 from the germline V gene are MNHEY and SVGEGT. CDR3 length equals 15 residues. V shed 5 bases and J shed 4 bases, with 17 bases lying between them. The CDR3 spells CASSPRGSVRYGYTF. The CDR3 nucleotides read TGTGCCAGCAGTCCCCGGGGGTCAGTACGCTATGGCTACACCTTC.

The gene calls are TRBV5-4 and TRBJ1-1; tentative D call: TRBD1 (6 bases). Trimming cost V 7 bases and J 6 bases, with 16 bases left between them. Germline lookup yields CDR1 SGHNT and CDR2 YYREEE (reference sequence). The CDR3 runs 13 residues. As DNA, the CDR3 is TGTGCCAGCGGGTACCGAGGGGGTCCTGAAGCTTTCTTT. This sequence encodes CASGYRGGPEAFF.

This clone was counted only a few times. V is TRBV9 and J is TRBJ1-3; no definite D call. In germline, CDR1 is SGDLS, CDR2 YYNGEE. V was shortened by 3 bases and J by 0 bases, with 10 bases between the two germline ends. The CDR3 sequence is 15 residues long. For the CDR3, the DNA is TGTGCCAGCAGCGCGGACTCTAACTCTGGAAACACCATATATTTT. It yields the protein CASSADSNSGNTIYF.

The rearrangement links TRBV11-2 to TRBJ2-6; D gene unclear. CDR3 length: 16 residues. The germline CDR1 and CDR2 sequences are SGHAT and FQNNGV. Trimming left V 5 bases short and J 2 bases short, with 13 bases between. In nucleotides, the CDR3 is TGTGCCAGCAGCCCGACCGGGTACCCTGGGGCCAACGTCCTGACTTTC. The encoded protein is CASSPTGYPGANVLTF. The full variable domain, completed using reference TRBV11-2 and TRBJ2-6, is EAGVAQSPRYKIIEKRQSVAFWCNPISGHATLYWYQQILGQGPKLLIQFQNNGVVDDSQLPKDRFSAERLKGVDSTLKIQPAKLEDSAVYLCASSPTGYPGANVLTFGAGSRLTVL.

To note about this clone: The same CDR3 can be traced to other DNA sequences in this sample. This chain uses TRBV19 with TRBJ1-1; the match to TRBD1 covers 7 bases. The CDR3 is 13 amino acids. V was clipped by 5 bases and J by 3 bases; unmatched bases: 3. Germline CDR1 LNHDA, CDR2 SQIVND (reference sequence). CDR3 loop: CASSSTGDTEAFF. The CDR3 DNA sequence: TGTGCCAGTAGTTCTACAGGGGACACTGAAGCTTTCTTT.